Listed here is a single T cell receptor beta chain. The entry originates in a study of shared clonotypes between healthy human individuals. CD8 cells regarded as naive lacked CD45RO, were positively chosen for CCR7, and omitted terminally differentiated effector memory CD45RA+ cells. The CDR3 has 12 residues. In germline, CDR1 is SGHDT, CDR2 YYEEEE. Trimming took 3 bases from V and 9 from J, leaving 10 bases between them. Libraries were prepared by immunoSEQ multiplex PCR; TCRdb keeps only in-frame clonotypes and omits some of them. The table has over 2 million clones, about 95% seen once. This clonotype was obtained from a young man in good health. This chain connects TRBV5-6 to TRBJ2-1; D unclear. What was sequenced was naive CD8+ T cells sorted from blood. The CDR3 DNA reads TGTGCCAGCAGCTCAGGTCCAGGTGAGCAGTTCTTC. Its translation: CASSSGPGEQFF.